These 8 T cell receptor beta chains came from one sample sequenced in a study of T cell responses to AZD1222 COVID-19 vaccine. The table came from immunoSEQ multiplex PCR; TCRdb's copy has only in-frame clones and leaves some out. The sample has some 100,000 clones, roughly 86% seen once; the top ten hold over 10%. Sequencing was performed on peripheral blood, taken on day 0 of MenACWY control vaccination. The source of these receptors is an adult in good health.

In DNA, the CDR3 is TGTGCCTGGAAAGATACCTATAATTCACCCCTCCACTTT. Translation: CAWKDTYNSPLHF. V is TRBV30 and J is TRBJ1-6; no firm D call. V lost 4 bases and J lost 2, with 6 bases in between. The V gene's germline CDR1 is GTSNPN and CDR2 SVGIG (reference sequence). This CDR3 spans 13 amino acids.

The rearrangement joins TRBV29-1 to TRBJ1-2; D gene ambiguous. V was shortened by 7 bases and J by 6 bases, with 12 bases between the two germline ends. Germline V gives CDR1 SQVTM, CDR2 ANQGSEA. This CDR3 has 11 amino acids. The CDR3 is CSGFGMDGYTF. The CDR3 nucleotides read TGCAGCGGGTTTGGGATGGATGGCTACACCTTC.

The chain has TRBV2 and TRBJ2-1; D gene uncertain. V was pared by 4 bases and J by 3 bases, with 7 bases between. This CDR3 is 13 amino acids long. Germline CDR1 SNHLY, CDR2 FYNNEI. DNA of the CDR3: TGTGCCAGCAGTGTTGACGACTACAATGAGCAGTTCTTC. It encodes CASSVDDYNEQFF.

The V gene is TRBV6-2 or TRBV6-3, the J gene TRBJ2-2; 9 bases match TRBD1. The CDR3 length is 19 residues. The germline V gene has CDR1 MNHEY and CDR2 SVGEGT. Germline trimming cut 0 bases from V and 3 bases from J; bases unmatched to any gene: 11. CDR3 residues: CASSYSGQGTSTYTGELFF. In nucleotides, the CDR3 is TGTGCCAGCAGTTACTCGGGACAGGGTACCAGCACGTACACCGGGGAGCTGTTTTTT.

This clone is a singleton in its sample. The chain uses TRBV10-3 and TRBJ2-7; 7 bases line up with TRBD1. V shed 4 bases, J shed 2 bases, and the junction held 5 bases outside the gene matches. Per germline, CDR1 ENHRY and CDR2 SYGVKD. The CDR3 has 14 amino acids. In DNA, the CDR3 is TGTGCCATCAGTGGTTGGGGGACAGCCTACGAGCAGTACTTC. Protein product: CAISGWGTAYEQYF.

V and J are TRBV7-9 and TRBJ2-1; TRBD2 matches at 13 bases. The CDR3 length is 19 residues. With 5 bases clipped from V and 5 bases from J, the junction kept 15 bases outside the gene matches. The germline V gene has CDR1 SEHNR and CDR2 FQNEAQ (reference sequence). CDR3 bases: TGTGCCAGCAGCCCCCAACTAGCGGGAGGGCCGTATCGGGACAATGAGCAGTTCTTC. The encoded protein is CASSPQLAGGPYRDNEQFF.

The rearrangement links TRBV7-6 to TRBJ2-3, with a tentative D call TRBD1 (6 bases). The CDR3 runs to 18 residues. CDR1 is SGHVS, CDR2 FNYEAQ, per germline. Deletions cut 1 base from V and 4 bases from J, with 21 bases between. CDR3 protein: CASSLVRHELRGSDTQYF. For the CDR3, the DNA is TGTGCCAGCAGCTTAGTTAGACACGAGCTTAGGGGGTCAGATACGCAGTATTTT.

The J gene is TRBJ2-7, the V gene TRBV29-1, with D hard to call. V was shortened by 0 bases and J by 0 bases, with 9 bases between the two germline ends. This CDR3 spans 14 amino acids. CDR1 and CDR2 (germline): SQVTM, ANQGSEA. The CDR3 region has the DNA TGCAGCGTTGAAGATAGGCATGACTCCTACGAGCAGTACTTC. It is translated as CSVEDRHDSYEQYF.